The present T cell receptor (beta chain) was sequenced within a study of cytomegalovirus exposure and HLA in healthy donors. This CDR3 comprises 17 residues. V dropped 1 base and J dropped 12 bases, with 24 bases sitting between them. Germline-derived CDR1 and CDR2 are MGHRA and YSYEKL. 60 Vbeta and 13 Jbeta primers were used in PCR. The data were produced by immunoSEQ multiplex PCR, yet TCRdb's version contains in-frame clones alone and is incomplete. The table has 250,000 or so clones, 92% seen once. The sample was PBMCs. This sequence was found in a girl aged 2 to 9 in good health and CMV-seronegative. The rearrangement joins TRBV4-1 to TRBJ1-4, with no clear D. This CDR3 is CASSQVPGESPGEELFF. The CDR3 DNA is TGCGCCAGCAGCCAAGTTCCAGGCGAAAGCCCCGGGGAGGAACTGTTTTTT.